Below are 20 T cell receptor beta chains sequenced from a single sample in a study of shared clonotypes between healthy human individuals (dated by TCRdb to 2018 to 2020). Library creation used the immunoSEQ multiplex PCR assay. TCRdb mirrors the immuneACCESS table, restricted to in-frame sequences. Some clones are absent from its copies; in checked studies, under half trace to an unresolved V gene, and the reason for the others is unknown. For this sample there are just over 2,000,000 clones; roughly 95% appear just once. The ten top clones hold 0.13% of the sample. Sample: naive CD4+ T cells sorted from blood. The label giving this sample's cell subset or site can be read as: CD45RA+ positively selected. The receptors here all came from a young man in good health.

This CDR3 is CASSFQGAEAFF. CDR3 DNA: TGTGCCAGCAGCTTTCAGGGAGCTGAAGCTTTCTTT. The J gene is TRBJ1-1, the V gene TRBV7-2; tentative D call: TRBD1 (5 bases). The CDR3 has 12 residues. Per germline, CDR1 SGHTA and CDR2 FQGNSA. Trimming cost V 3 bases and J 6 bases, with 8 bases left between them.

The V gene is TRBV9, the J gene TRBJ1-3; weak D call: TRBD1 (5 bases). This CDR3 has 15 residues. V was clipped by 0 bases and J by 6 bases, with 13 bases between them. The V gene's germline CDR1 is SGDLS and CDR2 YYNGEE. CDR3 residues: CASSVEAGRTNTIYF. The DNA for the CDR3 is TGTGCCAGCAGCGTAGAAGCAGGGCGGACAAACACCATATATTTT. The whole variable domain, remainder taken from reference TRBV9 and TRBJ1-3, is DSGVTQTPKHLITATGQRVTLRCSPRSGDLSVYWYQQSLDQGLQFLIQYYNGEERAKGNILERFSAQQFPDLHSELNLSSLELGDSALYFCASSVEAGRTNTIYFGEGSWLTVV.

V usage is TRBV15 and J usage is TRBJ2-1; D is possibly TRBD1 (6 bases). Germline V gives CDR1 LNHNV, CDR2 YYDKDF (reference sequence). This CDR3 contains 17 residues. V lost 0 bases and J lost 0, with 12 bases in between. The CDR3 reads CATSRDRGGSSYNEQFF. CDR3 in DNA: TGTGCCACCAGCAGAGATCGAGGGGGTTCCTCCTACAATGAGCAGTTCTTC.

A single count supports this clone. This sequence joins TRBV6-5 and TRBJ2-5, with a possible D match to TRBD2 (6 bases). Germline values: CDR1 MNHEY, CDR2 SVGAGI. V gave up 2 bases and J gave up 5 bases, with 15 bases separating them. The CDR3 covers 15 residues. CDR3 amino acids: CASSYRRGDSETQYF. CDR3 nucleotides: TGTGCCAGCAGTTACAGGCGGGGAGACAGTGAGACCCAGTACTTC.

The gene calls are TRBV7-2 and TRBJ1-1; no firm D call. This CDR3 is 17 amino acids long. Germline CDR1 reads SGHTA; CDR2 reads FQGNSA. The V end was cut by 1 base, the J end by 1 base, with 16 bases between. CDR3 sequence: CASSLVGGILSNTEAFF. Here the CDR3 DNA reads TGTGCCAGCAGCTTAGTGGGAGGAATTTTGTCGAACACTGAAGCTTTCTTT. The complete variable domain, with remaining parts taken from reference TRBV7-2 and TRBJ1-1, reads GAGVSQSPSNKVTEKGKDVELRCDPISGHTALYWYRQSLGQGLEFLIYFQGNSAPDKSGLPSDRFSAERTGGSVSTLTIQRTQQEDSAVYLCASSLVGGILSNTEAFFGQGTRLTVV.

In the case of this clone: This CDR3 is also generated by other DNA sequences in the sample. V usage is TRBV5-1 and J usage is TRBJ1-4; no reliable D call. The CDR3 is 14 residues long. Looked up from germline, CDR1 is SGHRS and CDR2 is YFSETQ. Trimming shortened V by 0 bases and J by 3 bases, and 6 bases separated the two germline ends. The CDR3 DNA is TGCGCCAGCAGCTTGGGAGCGGCTAATGAAAAACTGTTTTTT. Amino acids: CASSLGAANEKLFF. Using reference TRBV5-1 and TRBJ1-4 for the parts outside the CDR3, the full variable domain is KAGVTQTPRYLIKTRGQQVTLSCSPISGHRSVSWYQQTPGQGLQFLFEYFSETQRNKGNFPGRFSGRQFSNSRSEMNVSTLELGDSALYLCASSLGAANEKLFFGSGTQLSVL.

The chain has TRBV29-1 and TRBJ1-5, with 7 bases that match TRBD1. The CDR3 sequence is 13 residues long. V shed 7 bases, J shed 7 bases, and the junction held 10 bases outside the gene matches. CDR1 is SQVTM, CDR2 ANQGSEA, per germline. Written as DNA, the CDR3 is TGCAGCGCCCCCGACAGGGCAGGGCAGCCCCAGCATTTT. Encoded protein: CSAPDRAGQPQHF.

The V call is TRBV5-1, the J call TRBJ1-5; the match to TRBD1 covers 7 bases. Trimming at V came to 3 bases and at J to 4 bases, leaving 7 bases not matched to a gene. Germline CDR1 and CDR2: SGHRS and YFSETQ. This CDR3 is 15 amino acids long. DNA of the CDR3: TGCGCCAGCAGCTCCCGGGACAGAACTAATCAGCCCCAGCATTTT. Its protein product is CASSSRDRTNQPQHF.

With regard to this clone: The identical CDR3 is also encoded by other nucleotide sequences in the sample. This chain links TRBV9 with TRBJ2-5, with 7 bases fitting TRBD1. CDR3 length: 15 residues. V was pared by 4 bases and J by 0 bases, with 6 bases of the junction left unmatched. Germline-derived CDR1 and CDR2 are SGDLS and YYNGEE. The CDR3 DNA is TGTGCCAGCAGCACCGGACAGGCTTACCAAGAGACCCAGTACTTC. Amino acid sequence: CASSTGQAYQETQYF.

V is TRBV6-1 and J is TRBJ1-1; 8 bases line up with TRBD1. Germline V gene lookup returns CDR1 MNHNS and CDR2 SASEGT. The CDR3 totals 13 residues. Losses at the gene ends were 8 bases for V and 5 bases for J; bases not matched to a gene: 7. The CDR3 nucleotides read TGTGCCAGCCTGGGACAGGTGGGGACTGAAGCTTTCTTT. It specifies CASLGQVGTEAFF.

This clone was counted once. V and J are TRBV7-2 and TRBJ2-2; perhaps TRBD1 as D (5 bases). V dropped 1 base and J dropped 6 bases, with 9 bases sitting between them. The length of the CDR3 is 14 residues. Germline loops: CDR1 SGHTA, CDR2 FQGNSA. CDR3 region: CASSLGTIAGELFF. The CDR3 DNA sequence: TGTGCCAGCAGCTTAGGGACAATAGCCGGGGAGCTGTTTTTT.

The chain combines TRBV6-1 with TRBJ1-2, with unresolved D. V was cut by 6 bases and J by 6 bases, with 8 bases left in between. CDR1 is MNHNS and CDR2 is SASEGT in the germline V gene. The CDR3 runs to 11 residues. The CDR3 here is CASRMTDGYTF. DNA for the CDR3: TGTGCCAGCAGGATGACGGATGGCTACACCTTC.

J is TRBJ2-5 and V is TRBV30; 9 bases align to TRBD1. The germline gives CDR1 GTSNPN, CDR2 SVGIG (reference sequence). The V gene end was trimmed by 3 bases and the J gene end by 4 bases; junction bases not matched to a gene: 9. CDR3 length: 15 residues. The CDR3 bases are TGTGCCTGGAGCCTGGGACAGGGTTTAGGAGAGACCCAGTACTTC. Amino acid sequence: CAWSLGQGLGETQYF.

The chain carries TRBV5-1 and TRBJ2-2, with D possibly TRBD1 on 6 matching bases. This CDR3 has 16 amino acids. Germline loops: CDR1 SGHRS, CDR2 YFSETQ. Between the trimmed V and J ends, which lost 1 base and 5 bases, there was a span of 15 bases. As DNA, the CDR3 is TGCGCCAGCAGCTTGTCCCTGACAGGAATGACCGGGGAGCTGTTTTTT. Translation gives CASSLSLTGMTGELFF.

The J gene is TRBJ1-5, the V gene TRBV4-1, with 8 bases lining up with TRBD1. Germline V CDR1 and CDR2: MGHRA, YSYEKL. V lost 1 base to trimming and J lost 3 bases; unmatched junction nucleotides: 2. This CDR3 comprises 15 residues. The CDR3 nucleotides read TGCGCCAGCAGCCAAGGGACAGGGAACAATCAGCCCCAGCATTTT. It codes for CASSQGTGNNQPQHF.

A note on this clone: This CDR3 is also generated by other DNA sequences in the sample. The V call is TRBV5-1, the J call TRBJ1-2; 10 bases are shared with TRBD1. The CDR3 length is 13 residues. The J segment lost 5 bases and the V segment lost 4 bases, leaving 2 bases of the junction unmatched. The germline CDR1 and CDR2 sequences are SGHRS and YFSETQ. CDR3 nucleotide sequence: TGCGCCAGCAGCGCGGGACAGGGGTATGGCTACACCTTC. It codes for CASSAGQGYGYTF.

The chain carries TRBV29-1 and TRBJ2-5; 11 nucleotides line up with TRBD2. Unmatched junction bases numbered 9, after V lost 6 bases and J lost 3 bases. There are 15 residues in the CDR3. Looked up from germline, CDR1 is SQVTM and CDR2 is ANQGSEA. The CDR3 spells CSVVAGGPFEETQYF. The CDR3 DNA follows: TGCAGCGTAGTAGCGGGAGGGCCCTTCGAAGAGACCCAGTACTTC.

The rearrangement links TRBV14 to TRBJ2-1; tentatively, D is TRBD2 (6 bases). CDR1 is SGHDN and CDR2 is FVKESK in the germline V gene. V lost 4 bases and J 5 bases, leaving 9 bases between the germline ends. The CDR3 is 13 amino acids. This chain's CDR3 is CASSPWRDNEQFF. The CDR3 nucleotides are TGTGCCAGCAGCCCGTGGAGGGACAATGAGCAGTTCTTC.

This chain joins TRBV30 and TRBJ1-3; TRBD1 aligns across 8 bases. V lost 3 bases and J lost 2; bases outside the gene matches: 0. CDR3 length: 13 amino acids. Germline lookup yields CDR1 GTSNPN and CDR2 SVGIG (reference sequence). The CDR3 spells CAWRTGAGNTIYF. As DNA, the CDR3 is TGTGCCTGGAGGACAGGGGCTGGAAACACCATATATTTT.

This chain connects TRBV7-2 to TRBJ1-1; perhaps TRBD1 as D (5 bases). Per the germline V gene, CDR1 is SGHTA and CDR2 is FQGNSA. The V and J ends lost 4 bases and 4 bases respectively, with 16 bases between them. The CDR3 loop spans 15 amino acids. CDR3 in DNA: TGTGCCAGCAGCTACACATCGGGGGTAGGCACTGAAGCTTTCTTT. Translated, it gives CASSYTSGVGTEAFF.